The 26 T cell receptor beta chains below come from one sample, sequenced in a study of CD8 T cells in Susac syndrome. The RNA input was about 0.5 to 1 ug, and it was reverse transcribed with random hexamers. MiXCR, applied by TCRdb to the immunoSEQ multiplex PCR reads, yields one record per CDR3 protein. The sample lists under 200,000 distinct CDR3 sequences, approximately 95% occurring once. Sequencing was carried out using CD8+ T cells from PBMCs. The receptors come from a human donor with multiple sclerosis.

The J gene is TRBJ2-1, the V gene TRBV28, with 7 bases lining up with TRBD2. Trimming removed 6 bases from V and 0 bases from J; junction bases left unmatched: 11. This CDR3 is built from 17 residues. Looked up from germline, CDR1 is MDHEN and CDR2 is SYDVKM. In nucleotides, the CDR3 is TGTGCCAGCAGACCCTTGGGGGGGAGCATCTCCTACAATGAGCAGTTCTTC. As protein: CASRPLGGSISYNEQFF.

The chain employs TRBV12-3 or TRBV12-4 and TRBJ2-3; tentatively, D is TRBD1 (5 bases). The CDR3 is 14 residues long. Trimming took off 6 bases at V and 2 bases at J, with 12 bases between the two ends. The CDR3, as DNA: TGTGCCAGCAGCCTAGTGGGGCCCACAGATACGCAGTATTTT. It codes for CASSLVGPTDTQYF.

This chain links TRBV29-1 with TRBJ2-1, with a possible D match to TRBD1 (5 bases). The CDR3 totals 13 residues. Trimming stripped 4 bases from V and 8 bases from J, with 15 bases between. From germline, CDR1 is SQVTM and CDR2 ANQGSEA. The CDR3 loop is CSVGRQGKYEQFF. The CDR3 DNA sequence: TGCAGCGTTGGGCGGCAGGGAAAGTATGAGCAGTTCTTC.

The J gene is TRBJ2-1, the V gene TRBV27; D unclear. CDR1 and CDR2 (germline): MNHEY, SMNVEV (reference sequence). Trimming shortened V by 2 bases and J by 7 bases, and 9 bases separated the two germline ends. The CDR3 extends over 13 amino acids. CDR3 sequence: CASSLSSRNEQFF. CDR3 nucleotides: TGTGCCAGCAGTTTAAGCTCGAGAAATGAGCAGTTCTTC.

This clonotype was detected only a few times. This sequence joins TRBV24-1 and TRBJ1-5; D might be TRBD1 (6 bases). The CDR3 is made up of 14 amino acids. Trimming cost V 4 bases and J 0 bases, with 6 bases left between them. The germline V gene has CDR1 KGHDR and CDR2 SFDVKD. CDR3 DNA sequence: TGTGCCACCAGTGAGGACAGTAGCAATCAGCCCCAGCATTTT. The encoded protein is CATSEDSSNQPQHF.

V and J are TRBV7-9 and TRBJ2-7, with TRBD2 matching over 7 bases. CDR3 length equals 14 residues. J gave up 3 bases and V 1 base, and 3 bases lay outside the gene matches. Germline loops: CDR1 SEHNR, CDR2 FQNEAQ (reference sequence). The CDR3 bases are TGTGCCAGCAGCTTAGACGGGAGGATCTACGAGCAGTACTTC. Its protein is CASSLDGRIYEQYF.

The CDR3 DNA reads TGTGCCAGCAGCCTGGGACTAGCGGGAGGGCCTCGGCACGGAGATACGCAGTATTTT. Translated, it gives CASSLGLAGGPRHGDTQYF. This chain uses TRBV5-6 with TRBJ2-3, with TRBD2 matching 16 bases. CDR3 size: 19 residues. The junction had 13 bases not matched to a gene; V was cut back by 4 bases and J by 5 bases. Germline V CDR1 and CDR2: SGHDT, YYEEEE.

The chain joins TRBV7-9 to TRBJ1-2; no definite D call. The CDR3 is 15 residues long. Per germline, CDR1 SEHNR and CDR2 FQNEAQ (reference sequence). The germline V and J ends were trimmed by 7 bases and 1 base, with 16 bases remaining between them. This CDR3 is CASTPGELINYGYTF. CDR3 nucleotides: TGTGCCAGCACCCCCGGGGAACTTATTAACTATGGCTACACCTTC.

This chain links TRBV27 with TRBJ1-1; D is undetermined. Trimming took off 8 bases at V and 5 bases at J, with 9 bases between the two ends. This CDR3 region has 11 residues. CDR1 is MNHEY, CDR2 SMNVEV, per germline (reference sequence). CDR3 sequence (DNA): TGTGCCAGCTATGAAGGAACTGAAGCTTTCTTT. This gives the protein CASYEGTEAFF.

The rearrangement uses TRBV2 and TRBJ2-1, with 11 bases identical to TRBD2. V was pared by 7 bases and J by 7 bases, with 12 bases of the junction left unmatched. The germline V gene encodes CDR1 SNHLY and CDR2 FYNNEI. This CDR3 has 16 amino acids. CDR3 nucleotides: TGTGCCAGCAACGCAGGGCTTAGCGGGAGGGGGAATGAGCAGTTCTTC. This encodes CASNAGLSGRGNEQFF.

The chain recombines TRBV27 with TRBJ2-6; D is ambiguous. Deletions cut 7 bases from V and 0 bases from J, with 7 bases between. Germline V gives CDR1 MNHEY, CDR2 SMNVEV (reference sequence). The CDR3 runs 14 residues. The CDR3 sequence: CASTVVSGANVLTF. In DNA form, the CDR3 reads TGTGCCAGCACCGTCGTCTCTGGGGCCAACGTCCTGACTTTC.

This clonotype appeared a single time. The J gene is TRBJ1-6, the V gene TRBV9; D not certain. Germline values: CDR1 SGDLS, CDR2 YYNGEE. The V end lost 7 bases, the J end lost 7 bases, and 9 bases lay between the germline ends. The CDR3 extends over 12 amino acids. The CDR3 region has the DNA TGTGCCAGCCAGGAATTAAATTCACCCCTCCACTTT. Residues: CASQELNSPLHF. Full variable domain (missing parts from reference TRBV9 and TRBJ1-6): DSGVTQTPKHLITATGQRVTLRCSPRSGDLSVYWYQQSLDQGLQFLIQYYNGEERAKGNILERFSAQQFPDLHSELNLSSLELGDSALYFCASQELNSPLHFGNGTRLTVT.

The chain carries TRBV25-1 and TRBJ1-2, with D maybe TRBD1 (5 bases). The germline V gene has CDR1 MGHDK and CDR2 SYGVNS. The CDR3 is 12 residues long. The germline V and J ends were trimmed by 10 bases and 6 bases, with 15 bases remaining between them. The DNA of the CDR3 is TGTGCCACGGCCGGGGGGATGAATGGCTACACCTTC. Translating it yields CATAGGMNGYTF.

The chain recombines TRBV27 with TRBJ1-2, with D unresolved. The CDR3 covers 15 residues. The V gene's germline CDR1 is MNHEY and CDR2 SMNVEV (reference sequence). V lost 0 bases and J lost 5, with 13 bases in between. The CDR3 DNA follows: TGTGCCAGCAGTTTATCGAGCCAGAGTAGGTATGGCTACACCTTC. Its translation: CASSLSSQSRYGYTF.

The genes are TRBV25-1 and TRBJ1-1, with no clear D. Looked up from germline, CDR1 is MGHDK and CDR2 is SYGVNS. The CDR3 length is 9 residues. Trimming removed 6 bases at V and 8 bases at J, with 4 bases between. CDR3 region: CASRKEAFF. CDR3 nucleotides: TGTGCCAGCAGAAAGGAAGCTTTCTTT.

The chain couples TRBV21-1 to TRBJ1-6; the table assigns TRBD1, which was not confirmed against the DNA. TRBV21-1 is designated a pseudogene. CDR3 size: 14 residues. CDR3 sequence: CASSKARGDSPLHF. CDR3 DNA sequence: TGTGCCAGCAGCAAAGCCAGGGGGGATTCACCCCTCCACTTT.

CDR3 loop: CSARRTSGSYEQYF. The CDR3 nucleotides are TGCAGTGCTAGAAGGACTAGCGGATCCTACGAGCAGTACTTC. J is TRBJ2-7 and V is TRBV20-1; 10 bases fit TRBD2. With 2 bases clipped from V and 1 base from J, the junction kept 2 bases outside the gene matches. Germline CDR1 reads DFQATT; CDR2 reads SNEGSKA (reference sequence). There are 14 residues in the CDR3.

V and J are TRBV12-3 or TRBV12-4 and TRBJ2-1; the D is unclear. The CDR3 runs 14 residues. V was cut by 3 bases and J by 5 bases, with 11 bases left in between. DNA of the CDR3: TGTGCCAGCAGTTTGGGTCGCACGAACAATGAGCAGTTCTTC. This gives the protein CASSLGRTNNEQFF.

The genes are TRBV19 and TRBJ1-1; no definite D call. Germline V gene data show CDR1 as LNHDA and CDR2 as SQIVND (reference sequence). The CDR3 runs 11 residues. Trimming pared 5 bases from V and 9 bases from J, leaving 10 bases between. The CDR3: CASSFPPKAFF. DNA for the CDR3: TGTGCCAGTAGTTTTCCCCCGAAAGCTTTCTTT.

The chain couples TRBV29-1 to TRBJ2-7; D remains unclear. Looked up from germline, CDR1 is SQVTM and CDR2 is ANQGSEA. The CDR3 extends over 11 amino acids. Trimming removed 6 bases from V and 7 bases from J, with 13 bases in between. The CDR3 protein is CSVGGVNEQYF. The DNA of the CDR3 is TGCAGCGTAGGTGGGGTGAATGAGCAGTACTTC.

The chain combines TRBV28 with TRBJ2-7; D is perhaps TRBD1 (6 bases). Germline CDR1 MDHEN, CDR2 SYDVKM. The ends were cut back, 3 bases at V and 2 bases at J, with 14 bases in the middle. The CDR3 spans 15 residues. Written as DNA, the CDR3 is TGTGCCAGCAGTTTTACCGGGACACAAGCCTACGAGCAGTACTTC. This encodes CASSFTGTQAYEQYF. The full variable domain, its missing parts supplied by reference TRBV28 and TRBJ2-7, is DVKVTQSSRYLVKRTGEKVFLECVQDMDHENMFWYRQDPGLGLRLIYFSYDVKMKEKGDIPEGYSVSREKKERFSLILESASTNQTSMYLCASSFTGTQAYEQYFGPGTRLTVT.

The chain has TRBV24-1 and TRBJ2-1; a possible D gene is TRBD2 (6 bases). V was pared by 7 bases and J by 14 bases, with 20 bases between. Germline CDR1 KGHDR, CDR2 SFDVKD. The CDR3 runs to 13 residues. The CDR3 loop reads CATSTLEEGLEFF. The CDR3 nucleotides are TGTGCCACCAGCACCCTTGAGGAGGGGCTAGAGTTCTTC.

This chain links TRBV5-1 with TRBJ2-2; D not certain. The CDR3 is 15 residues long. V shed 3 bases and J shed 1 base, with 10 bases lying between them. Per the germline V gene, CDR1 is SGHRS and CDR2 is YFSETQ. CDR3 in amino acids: CASSSKPGNTGELFF. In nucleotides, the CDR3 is TGCGCCAGCAGCTCAAAGCCGGGGAACACCGGGGAGCTGTTTTTT.

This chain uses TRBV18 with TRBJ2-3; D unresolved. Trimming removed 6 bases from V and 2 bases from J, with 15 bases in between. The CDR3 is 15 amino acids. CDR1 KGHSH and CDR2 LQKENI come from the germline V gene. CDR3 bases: TGTGCCAGCTCCCCTGAGGCGCGGCACACAGATACGCAGTATTTT. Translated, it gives CASSPEARHTDTQYF.

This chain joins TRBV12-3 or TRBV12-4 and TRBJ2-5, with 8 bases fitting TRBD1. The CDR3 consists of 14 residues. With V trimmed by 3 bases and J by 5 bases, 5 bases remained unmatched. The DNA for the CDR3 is TGTGCCAGCAGTTTCGGACAGGGCTTCGAGACCCAGTACTTC. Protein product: CASSFGQGFETQYF.

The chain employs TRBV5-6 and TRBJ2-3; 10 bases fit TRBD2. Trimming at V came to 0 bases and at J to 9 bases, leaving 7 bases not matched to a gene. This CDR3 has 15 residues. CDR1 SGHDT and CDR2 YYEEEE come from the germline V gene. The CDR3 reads CASSLEAGGRKTQYF. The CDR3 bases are TGTGCCAGCAGCTTGGAAGCGGGGGGGCGGAAGACGCAGTATTTT.